This T cell receptor (beta chain) was found in a study of beta chain features in type 1 diabetes. As to this clone: What it recognizes is unknown.

The investigators reverse transcribed all of the isolated RNA, so they sequenced expressed TCRB transcripts. Clones were sequenced by immunoSEQ multiplex PCR, and TCRdb holds only the in-frame ones, with some missing. Among 430,000 or so clones listed, over 10% were seen once. The germline gives CDR1 MDHEN, CDR2 SYDVKM. The germline V and J ends were trimmed by 2 bases and 7 bases, with 11 bases remaining between them. The CDR3 has 13 residues. Using CD45RO/CCR7/CD25/CD127/CD95/CD27, CD4+ naive, central memory, regulatory and stem cell-like memory cells were sorted. Study-wide points: Across patients, naive, central memory and Treg TCRB repertoires exhibited apparently greater similarity than was observed across healthy donors.

This chain links TRBV28 with TRBJ1-1; D remains ambiguous. The TCR comes from a woman aged 18-35 years in good health. The specimen sequenced was naive CD4+ T cells from blood. The CDR3 is CASSLIAVNEAFF. The DNA for the CDR3 is TGTGCCAGCAGTTTAATCGCAGTTAATGAAGCTTTCTTT.